The 24 T cell receptor beta chains below all came from one sample that was sequenced in a study of identical twins. A single record per CDR3 protein comes from TCRdb applying MiXCR to the 5' RACE reads. The table lists roughly 230,000 distinct CDR3 sequences, about 8.3% of them singletons, with roughly 3% in the top ten. The same data also went into a second study, on yellow fever vaccine responses in identical twins.

Sequencing was performed on CD8+ T cells sorted from blood. Receptors were obtained from a woman in her late teens or twenties in good health.

This clonotype showed up just a few times. The chain has TRBV4-3 and TRBJ1-1; no definite D call. CDR3 length equals 13 residues. The germline V and J ends were trimmed by 0 bases and 7 bases, with 9 bases remaining between them. CDR1 and CDR2 from the germline V gene are LGHNA and YSLEER. The CDR3 DNA reads as TGCGCCAGCAGCCAAGATCGGGAGGGTGAAGCTTTCTTT. Protein sequence: CASSQDREGEAFF.

The V gene is TRBV6-1, the J gene TRBJ2-1; 7 nucleotides match TRBD1. Germline CDR1 reads MNHNS; CDR2 reads SASEGT. The CDR3 runs 15 residues. The V segment lost 7 bases and the J segment 5 bases; nucleotides outside the gene matches: 11. The CDR3 is CASTPGTAFDNEQFF. CDR3 bases: TGTGCCAGCACCCCCGGGACAGCCTTTGACAATGAGCAGTTCTTC.

V and J are TRBV7-2 and TRBJ1-1; the match to TRBD1 covers 7 bases. J lost 11 bases, V lost 0 bases, and 6 bases had no gene match. This CDR3 is 13 amino acids long. Germline CDR1 and CDR2: SGHTA and FQGNSA. Here the CDR3 DNA reads TGTGCCAGCAGCTTAGCGTTGGACAGGTACGCTTTCTTT. Protein product: CASSLALDRYAFF. The full variable domain, with the rest looked up from reference TRBV7-2 and TRBJ1-1, is GAGVSQSPSNKVTEKGKDVELRCDPISGHTALYWYRQSLGQGLEFLIYFQGNSAPDKSGLPSDRFSAERTGGSVSTLTIQRTQQEDSAVYLCASSLALDRYAFFGQGTRLTVV.

This clonotype came up a few times. The chain uses TRBV25-1 and TRBJ1-2, with 7 bases identical to TRBD1. The CDR3 covers 16 residues. Germline V CDR1 and CDR2: MGHDK, SYGVNS. The V gene end was trimmed by 5 bases and the J gene end by 4 bases; junction bases not matched to a gene: 13. CDR3 sequence reads: CASSSLTGEKGYGYTF. The CDR3 DNA reads TGTGCCAGCAGTTCCCTTACAGGGGAAAAGGGCTATGGCTACACCTTC.

This clonotype was recorded a few times. The rearrangement joins TRBV27 to TRBJ2-1, with TRBD1 identical over 9 bases. From germline, CDR1 is MNHEY and CDR2 SMNVEV (reference sequence). The CDR3 has 13 amino acids. J was trimmed by 7 bases and V by 7 bases; bases with no gene match: 5. The DNA of the CDR3 is TGTGCCAGCACTGACAGGGGGAAGAATGAGCAGTTCTTC. Its protein product is CASTDRGKNEQFF.

This clonotype has a count of ten or more. CDR3 sequence reads: CASSLRGTGEIYGYTF. The CDR3 nucleotides read TGCGCCAGCAGCTTGCGTGGGACAGGCGAAATCTATGGCTACACCTTC. The rearrangement links TRBV5-1 to TRBJ1-2, with TRBD1 matching over 8 bases. This CDR3 region has 16 residues. The trim removed 1 base at V and 4 bases at J, leaving 9 bases unmatched. Germline CDR1 and CDR2: SGHRS and YFSETQ.

J is TRBJ2-3 and V is TRBV10-3, with D possibly being TRBD2 (7 bases). This CDR3 comprises 16 residues. V dropped 6 bases and J dropped 6 bases, with 22 bases sitting between them. Looked up from germline, CDR1 is ENHRY and CDR2 is SYGVKD. CDR3 sequence reads: CAISESGNRAADTQYF. CDR3 DNA: TGTGCCATCAGCGAGAGCGGGAACAGGGCAGCTGATACGCAGTATTTT.

The chain is built from TRBV27 and TRBJ2-7; no clear D. The V and J ends lost 6 bases and 0 bases respectively, with 12 bases between them. Per germline, CDR1 MNHEY and CDR2 SMNVEV (reference sequence). This CDR3 spans 14 amino acids. CDR3 DNA: TGTGCCAGCAGCGTTGACACTTACTCCTACGAGCAGTACTTC. It translates to CASSVDTYSYEQYF.

V usage is TRBV20-1 and J usage is TRBJ2-5; D is undetermined. The CDR3 consists of 15 residues. The germline CDR1 and CDR2 sequences are DFQATT and SNEGSKA (reference sequence). V was clipped by 0 bases and J by 0 bases, with 11 bases between them. CDR3 protein: CSARDLDEDQETQYF. The CDR3 nucleotides read TGCAGTGCTAGAGATCTTGACGAGGACCAAGAGACCCAGTACTTC.

This clonotype was detected only a few times. The rearrangement uses TRBV4-3 and TRBJ2-1; the match to TRBD1 covers 7 bases. With 1 base clipped from V and 4 bases from J, the junction kept 10 bases outside the gene matches. The CDR3 sequence is 17 residues long. Germline V gene lookup returns CDR1 LGHNA and CDR2 YSLEER. CDR3 amino acids: CASSQGIPGQNYNEQFF. CDR3 DNA sequence: TGCGCCAGCAGCCAAGGAATTCCGGGACAGAATTACAATGAGCAGTTCTTC.

The chain carries TRBV28 and TRBJ2-1, with D uncertain. V was shortened by 4 bases and J by 10 bases, with 20 bases between the two germline ends. Germline CDR1 and CDR2: MDHEN and SYDVKM. The CDR3 length is 15 residues. Here the CDR3 DNA reads TGTGCCAGCAGTTCCGACGCGCACCGAGGCGAGGAGCAGTTCTTC. Translated, it gives CASSSDAHRGEEQFF.

The sample holds a few counts of this clonotype. This chain joins TRBV4-2 and TRBJ1-2; D remains unclear. This CDR3 is 18 amino acids long. The V end lost 3 bases, the J end lost 10 bases, and 30 bases lay between the germline ends. Germline values: CDR1 LGHNA, CDR2 YNFKEQ. CDR3 region: CASSHSASDIRLDFDYTF. In nucleotides, the CDR3 is TGTGCCAGCAGCCACTCAGCCTCGGATATCCGGTTAGATTTTGACTACACCTTC.

The table lists this clonotype with many counts. The chain joins TRBV30 to TRBJ2-1; 8 bases align to TRBD1. The CDR3 sequence is 12 residues long. CDR1 GTSNPN and CDR2 SVGIG come from the germline V gene (reference sequence). V lost 5 bases to trimming and J lost 7 bases; unmatched junction nucleotides: 4. CDR3 loop: CAWDRQGNEQFF. The DNA for the CDR3 is TGTGCCTGGGACAGACAGGGGAATGAGCAGTTCTTC.

This clonotype was picked up many times. The rearrangement links TRBV12-3 or TRBV12-4 to TRBJ1-4, with TRBD1 matching 10 bases. The CDR3 contains 15 residues. The J segment lost 7 bases and the V segment lost 4 bases, leaving 6 bases of the junction unmatched. Here the CDR3 DNA reads TGTGCCAGCAGTTCCACCGGACAGGGGGGTGAAAAACTGTTTTTT. Translation gives CASSSTGQGGEKLFF.

This clonotype was detected a few times. The CDR3 bases are TGCGCCAGCAGCTTGGGGGATGAGGGGTGGTCAGGCTACGAGCAGTACTTC. Protein: CASSLGDEGWSGYEQYF. J is TRBJ2-7 and V is TRBV5-1; perhaps D is TRBD1 or TRBD2 (5 bases each). V lost 0 bases, J lost 3 bases, and 19 bases lay in between. Germline CDR1 is SGHRS and CDR2 is YFSETQ. The CDR3 runs 17 residues.

This clonotype showed up just once. This sequence joins TRBV6-6 and TRBJ2-7; D is unclear. The CDR3 is 12 amino acids. Germline lookup yields CDR1 MNHNY and CDR2 SVGAGI (reference sequence). Deletions cut 11 bases from V and 2 bases from J, with 13 bases between. CDR3 residues: CASNQGPYEQYF. In nucleotides, the CDR3 is TGTGCCTCCAATCAAGGGCCCTACGAGCAGTACTTC.

This clonotype has more than one count but fewer than ten. The chain joins TRBV7-6 to TRBJ2-3, with 7 bases aligning to TRBD2. This CDR3 is built from 16 residues. Germline V gene lookup returns CDR1 SGHVS and CDR2 FNYEAQ. V was pared by 4 bases and J by 0 bases, with 7 bases of the junction left unmatched. The CDR3 reads CASSSSSGESTDTQYF. The CDR3 region has the DNA TGTGCCAGCAGCTCCTCAAGCGGGGAAAGCACAGATACGCAGTATTTT.

The CDR3 protein is CASSLGEGVTQYF. The CDR3 nucleotides are TGTGCCAGCAGCTTAGGGGAGGGGGTGACCCAGTACTTC. V is TRBV7-8 and J is TRBJ2-5, with D perhaps matching TRBD2 (7 bases). CDR1 is SGHVS and CDR2 is FQNEAQ in the germline V gene. V lost 1 base and J lost 7, with 10 bases in between. This CDR3 contains 13 residues.

The V gene is TRBV24-1, the J gene TRBJ2-3; D might be TRBD1 (6 bases). The CDR3 covers 13 residues. Trimming removed 7 bases from V and 0 bases from J, with 7 bases in between. CDR1 and CDR2 (germline): KGHDR, SFDVKD. The CDR3: CATRDRSTDTQYF. CDR3 DNA: TGTGCCACCAGGGACAGAAGCACAGATACGCAGTATTTT.

There are a few counts of this clonotype. The V call is TRBV12-3 or TRBV12-4, the J call TRBJ2-3; D uncertain. The CDR3 covers 14 residues. Trimming shortened V by 1 base and J by 2 bases, and 7 bases separated the two germline ends. The CDR3 region has the DNA TGTGCCAGCAGTTTAGAAGTTAACACAGATACGCAGTATTTT. The encoded protein is CASSLEVNTDTQYF.

This clonotype came up many times. This chain uses TRBV27 with TRBJ2-7, with 8 bases that match TRBD1. The CDR3 contains 15 residues. J lost 3 bases, V lost 7 bases, and 11 bases had no gene match. The germline gives CDR1 MNHEY, CDR2 SMNVEV (reference sequence). The CDR3 loop is CASTINRDRRYEQYF. As DNA, the CDR3 is TGTGCCAGCACCATAAACCGGGACAGGCGCTACGAGCAGTACTTC.

This clonotype was seen a handful of times. CDR3 bases: TGTGCCACCAGTAGTCTGAGCTCCTACAATGAGCAGTTCTTC. The encoded protein is CATSSLSSYNEQFF. The J gene is TRBJ2-1, the V gene TRBV24-1, with D hard to call. V was cut by 6 bases and J by 0 bases, with 8 bases left in between. The CDR3 has 14 residues. CDR1 KGHDR and CDR2 SFDVKD come from the germline V gene.

This clonotype has at least ten counts. The chain recombines TRBV12-3 or TRBV12-4 with TRBJ1-2; D remains ambiguous. The CDR3 extends over 13 amino acids. V dropped 2 bases and J dropped 4 bases, with 8 bases sitting between them. CDR3 region: CASSLPDSYGYTF. For the CDR3, the DNA is TGTGCCAGCAGTTTACCAGACTCCTATGGCTACACCTTC.

This chain uses TRBV20-1 with TRBJ2-5; D possibly corresponds to TRBD1 (6 bases). Trimming cost V 4 bases and J 7 bases, with 16 bases left between them. CDR1 and CDR2 (germline): DFQATT, SNEGSKA (reference sequence). The CDR3 extends over 13 amino acids. The CDR3 DNA sequence: TGCAGTGCTATGTACAGGGACGAGGTGACCCAGTACTTC. Protein sequence: CSAMYRDEVTQYF.